The 25 T cell receptor beta chains below come from one sample, sequenced in a study of blood T cell repertoires in COVID-19. Here immunoSEQ multiplex PCR was the method, and the copy in TCRdb shows in-frame clones only, minus some. The sample consists of 150,000 or so clones, around nine tenths of them appearing once. Sequencing was done on a sample of peripheral blood. Receptors originate from a woman aged 55-69 years with acute or convalescent COVID-19.

The gene calls are TRBV28 and TRBJ1-5, with D unclear. The CDR3 loop spans 12 amino acids. Trimming shortened V by 2 bases and J by 6 bases, and 5 bases separated the two germline ends. Germline assignment: CDR1 MDHEN and CDR2 SYDVKM. In DNA form, the CDR3 reads TGTGCCAGCAGTTTAACTTCTCAGCCCCAGCATTTT. It specifies CASSLTSQPQHF.

V usage is TRBV6-2 or TRBV6-3 and J usage is TRBJ1-5; TRBD1 aligns across 7 bases. This CDR3 spans 17 amino acids. The V gene's germline CDR1 is MNHEY and CDR2 SVGEGT. V lost 0 bases and J lost 5; bases outside the gene matches: 10. CDR3 sequence (DNA): TGTGCCAGCAGTTACTCTTCAGGGGGTAATATAGATCAGCCCCAGCATTTT. It yields the protein CASSYSSGGNIDQPQHF.

The chain employs TRBV28 and TRBJ2-7; no clear D gene. The CDR3 sequence is 12 residues long. The V gene lost 1 base and the J gene lost 4 bases, with 5 bases spanning the gap. Germline V lookup: CDR1 MDHEN, CDR2 SYDVKM. The CDR3 region is CASSLSGYEQYF. The CDR3 region has the DNA TGTGCCAGCAGTTTATCCGGGTACGAGCAGTACTTC.

DNA of the CDR3: TGTGCCAGCAGCACGGGTATTTCCCACGAGCAGTACTTC. Its protein product is CASSTGISHEQYF. This rearrangement joins TRBV5-6 to TRBJ2-7; D is ambiguous. The V gene's germline CDR1 is SGHDT and CDR2 YYEEEE. V gave up 4 bases and J gave up 5 bases, with 13 bases separating them. The CDR3 loop spans 13 amino acids.

This rearrangement joins TRBV6-5 to TRBJ1-6; D ambiguous. Germline assignment: CDR1 MNHEY and CDR2 SVGAGI. The V and J ends lost 2 bases and 1 base respectively, with 3 bases between them. The CDR3 loop spans 14 amino acids. The CDR3 region is CASSYESYNSPLHF. In DNA form, the CDR3 reads TGTGCCAGCAGTTACGAGTCCTATAATTCACCCCTCCACTTT.

This rearrangement joins TRBV15 to TRBJ2-7; 9 nucleotides agree with TRBD1. Per germline, CDR1 LNHNV and CDR2 YYDKDF (reference sequence). This CDR3 is built from 15 residues. V gave up 1 base and J gave up 5 bases; unmatched junction bases: 6. CDR3 nucleotides: TGTGCCACCAGCAGAGCCTTACAGGGGGCACACGAGCAGTACTTC. It yields the protein CATSRALQGAHEQYF.

This chain links TRBV3-1 (or the pseudogene TRBV3-2) with TRBJ2-1; the match to TRBD2 covers 7 bases. Germline trimming cut 3 bases from V and 5 bases from J; bases unmatched to any gene: 16. The CDR3 spans 18 residues. Germline assignment: CDR1 LGHDT and CDR2 YNNKEL (reference sequence). The CDR3 here is CASSQLTSPGGLDNEQFF. The CDR3 region has the DNA TGTGCCAGCAGCCAGTTAACCTCCCCGGGGGGTCTGGACAATGAGCAGTTCTTC.

This clone was recorded once. V is TRBV28 and J is TRBJ1-2; 7 bases agree with TRBD1. Per the germline V gene, CDR1 is MDHEN and CDR2 is SYDVKM. This CDR3 is built from 16 residues. V was clipped by 4 bases and J by 4 bases; unmatched bases: 12. This CDR3 reads CASSSPTRQGGYGYTF. The CDR3 DNA reads TGTGCCAGCAGTTCACCTACCCGACAGGGCGGCTATGGCTACACCTTC.

This rearrangement joins TRBV19 to TRBJ1-1, with TRBD1 identical over 7 bases. Germline V gene lookup returns CDR1 LNHDA and CDR2 SQIVND (reference sequence). Trimming at V came to 9 bases and at J to 8 bases, leaving 12 bases not matched to a gene. This CDR3 comprises 13 residues. The CDR3 sequence: CASNRGQGLEAFF. The CDR3, as DNA: TGTGCCAGCAACAGGGGCCAAGGATTAGAAGCTTTCTTT.

The chain employs TRBV18 and TRBJ1-6, with D maybe TRBD1 (5 bases). CDR1 and CDR2 (germline): KGHSH, LQKENI. The CDR3 contains 18 residues. The V end lost 3 bases, the J end lost 6 bases, and 21 bases lay between the germline ends. CDR3: CASSPFAQGPFLNSPLHF. The CDR3 DNA is TGTGCCAGCTCACCCTTCGCCCAGGGCCCCTTCCTTAATTCACCCCTCCACTTT.

V is TRBV20-1 and J is TRBJ1-2; 10 bases are a match to TRBD1. J gave up 6 bases and V 3 bases, and 7 bases lay outside the gene matches. CDR1 and CDR2 (germline): DFQATT, SNEGSKA (reference sequence). CDR3 length: 14 amino acids. DNA for the CDR3: TGCAGTGCTAGTGCGGGACAGGGGATTCATGGCTACACCTTC. Encoded protein: CSASAGQGIHGYTF.

The chain has TRBV19 and TRBJ1-2; 7 bases are shared with TRBD1. The CDR3 length is 14 residues. The J segment lost 8 bases and the V segment lost 3 bases, leaving 9 bases of the junction unmatched. CDR1 is LNHDA and CDR2 is SQIVND in the germline V gene (reference sequence). The CDR3 reads CASSMGQGGHGYTF. CDR3 DNA sequence: TGTGCCAGTAGTATGGGGCAGGGGGGCCACGGCTACACCTTC. The full variable domain, in which reference TRBV19 and TRBJ1-2 provide the parts outside the CDR3, is DGGITQSPKYLFRKEGQNVTLSCEQNLNHDAMYWYRQDPGQGLRLIYYSQIVNDFQKGDIAEGYSVSREKKESFPLTVTSAQKNPTAFYLCASSMGQGGHGYTFGSGTRLTVV.

The J gene is TRBJ2-5, the V gene TRBV4-1, with D tentatively TRBD2 (5 bases). Per the germline V gene, CDR1 is MGHRA and CDR2 is YSYEKL. V gave up 1 base and J gave up 0 bases, with 21 bases separating them. The CDR3 is made up of 19 amino acids. Written as DNA, the CDR3 is TGCGCCAGCAGCCAAGCATTCCCCCCGGGAACCGAGTACCAAGAGACCCAGTACTTC. This sequence encodes CASSQAFPPGTEYQETQYF.

This clone was counted a few times. This chain links TRBV5-4 with TRBJ1-6, with D possibly TRBD1 on 6 matching bases. Germline V gives CDR1 SGHNT, CDR2 YYREEE (reference sequence). CDR3 length: 14 residues. Trimming took 1 base from V and 5 from J, leaving 7 bases between them. Here the CDR3 reads CASSLYRDNSPLHF. DNA of the CDR3: TGTGCCAGCAGCTTGTACAGGGATAATTCACCCCTCCACTTT.

The V call is TRBV7-6, the J call TRBJ2-3; TRBD2 aligns across 9 bases. The germline CDR1 and CDR2 sequences are SGHVS and FNYEAQ. V shed 5 bases and J 2 bases; nucleotides not matched to a gene: 5. The length of the CDR3 is 15 residues. CDR3 residues: CASSHSGGHTDTQYF. Here the CDR3 DNA reads TGTGCCAGCAGCCATAGCGGGGGCCACACAGATACGCAGTATTTT.

The CDR3 DNA follows: TGTGCCACCAGGGGCGACTCCTACGAGCAGTACTTC. As protein: CATRGDSYEQYF. This rearrangement joins TRBV19 to TRBJ2-7; tentatively, D is TRBD1 (6 bases). Germline V gene sequence: CDR1 LNHDA, CDR2 SQIVND (reference sequence). This CDR3 contains 12 residues. V dropped 10 bases and J dropped 0 bases, with 10 bases sitting between them.

The V call is TRBV28, the J call TRBJ2-2; D might be TRBD2 (5 bases). V was clipped by 2 bases and J by 1 base, with 11 bases between them. CDR1 and CDR2 (germline): MDHEN, SYDVKM. There are 16 residues in the CDR3. The CDR3 is CASSLLVAGNTGELFF. The CDR3 DNA follows: TGTGCCAGCAGTTTACTCGTGGCGGGGAACACCGGGGAGCTGTTTTTT.

DNA of the CDR3: TGTGCCAGTTCCAGGGGCGACTCCAGCTCCTACGAGCAGTACTTC. Its protein is CASSRGDSSSYEQYF. The V call is TRBV19, the J call TRBJ2-7; D might be TRBD1 (6 bases). This CDR3 is 15 amino acids long. Germline CDR1 and CDR2: LNHDA and SQIVND (reference sequence). V lost 8 bases and J lost 0, with 17 bases in between.

J is TRBJ1-1 and V is TRBV4-1; no definite D call. This CDR3 has 14 residues. V shed 6 bases and J shed 4 bases, with 15 bases lying between them. Germline CDR1 is MGHRA and CDR2 is YSYEKL. The CDR3 DNA reads TGCGCCAGCAGACCCGCCGGGATGGCCACTGAAGCTTTCTTT. Protein: CASRPAGMATEAFF.

The V call is TRBV30, the J call TRBJ1-1; TRBD1 aligns across 7 bases. The CDR3 sequence is 14 residues long. The germline CDR1 and CDR2 sequences are GTSNPN and SVGIG (reference sequence). Unmatched junction bases numbered 10, after V lost 3 bases and J lost 6 bases. CDR3 loop: CAWRKGQGVPEAFF. The DNA of the CDR3 is TGTGCCTGGAGAAAAGGGCAGGGGGTACCTGAAGCTTTCTTT.

V is TRBV19 and J is TRBJ1-2; 9 nucleotides line up with TRBD1. Germline V lookup: CDR1 LNHDA, CDR2 SQIVND (reference sequence). CDR3 size: 15 residues. V dropped 1 base and J dropped 6; count of bases not matched to a gene: 6. CDR3 nucleotide sequence: TGTGCCAGTAGTATAGTGGGACAGGGAGACGATGGCTACACCTTC. Translated, it gives CASSIVGQGDDGYTF.

The chain recombines TRBV2 with TRBJ2-1; 7 nucleotides agree with TRBD1. J gave up 7 bases and V 5 bases, and 5 bases lay outside the gene matches. CDR1 is SNHLY, CDR2 FYNNEI, per germline. This CDR3 has 13 residues. The CDR3 here is CASSRQGLNEQFF. CDR3 sequence (DNA): TGTGCCAGCAGTCGACAGGGTTTGAATGAGCAGTTCTTC.

This chain joins TRBV7-2 and TRBJ1-2, with TRBD1 identical over 11 bases. The CDR3 runs 15 residues. Germline CDR1 reads SGHTA; CDR2 reads FQGNSA. V was pared by 5 bases and J by 8 bases, with 10 bases of the junction left unmatched. The CDR3: CASSLKGTGGDGYTF. The CDR3 nucleotides are TGTGCCAGCAGCCTTAAAGGGACAGGGGGTGACGGCTACACCTTC.

This clone was seen just once. The chain links TRBV4-3 to TRBJ1-5, with D tentatively TRBD1 (6 bases). V shed 1 base and J shed 6 bases, with 13 bases lying between them. There are 15 residues in the CDR3. Germline V CDR1 and CDR2: LGHNA, YSLEER. CDR3 in amino acids: CASSQVYGGGQPQHF. The CDR3 DNA reads TGCGCCAGCAGCCAAGTGTATGGGGGCGGTCAGCCCCAGCATTTT.

V is TRBV5-1 and J is TRBJ2-1; possibly TRBD1 for D (5 bases). V was trimmed by 7 bases and J by 5 bases, leaving 16 bases between them. The CDR3 extends over 14 amino acids. Looked up from germline, CDR1 is SGHRS and CDR2 is YFSETQ. CDR3 sequence (DNA): TGCGCCAGCCTTCCCGGGCAGGGTCACAATGAGCAGTTCTTC. Translating gives CASLPGQGHNEQFF. The full variable domain, with the rest looked up from reference TRBV5-1 and TRBJ2-1, is KAGVTQTPRYLIKTRGQQVTLSCSPISGHRSVSWYQQTPGQGLQFLFEYFSETQRNKGNFPGRFSGRQFSNSRSEMNVSTLELGDSALYLCASLPGQGHNEQFFGPGTRLTVL.